This T cell receptor (beta chain) was sequenced in a study of CD8+ T cells in alopecia areata. Sequencing relied on a cDNA template that was reverse transcribed from extracted RNA. Here immunoSEQ multiplex PCR was the method, and the copy in TCRdb shows in-frame clones only, minus some. This table holds a few hundred thousand clones, roughly 66% found once. This sample's treatment: oral pan-JAK inhibitor, 5-10 mg twice daily. Material: CD4+ T cells sorted from blood, obtained around week 44, from a patient treated with tofacitinib. This receptor was obtained from a human donor with alopecia areata.

The CDR3 reads CASSSSGGPYEQYF. The CDR3, as DNA: TGTGCCAGCAGCTCTAGCGGGGGCCCATACGAGCAGTACTTC. The chain couples TRBV7-2 to TRBJ2-7; TRBD2 matches at 10 bases. CDR3 size: 14 residues. Germline trimming cut 4 bases from V and 4 bases from J; bases unmatched to any gene: 4. The V gene's germline CDR1 is SGHTA and CDR2 FQGNSA.